The entry below describes one T cell receptor (beta chain). The sample is drawn from a study of T cell repertoires in MIS-A myocarditis. Germline-derived CDR1 and CDR2 are SGDLS and YYNGEE. J gave up 5 bases and V 0 bases, and 17 bases lay outside the gene matches. The CDR3 contains 19 residues. Profiling relied on immunoSEQ multiplex PCR, and the TCRdb table lists in-frame clones only, not all of them. This table holds 15,000 or so clones, roughly 74% found once. The sequencing sample was made of left ventricle heart tissue obtained at autopsy. The J gene is TRBJ2-5, the V gene TRBV9; 9 bases fit TRBD2. This receptor was identified in a man in his late teens or twenties with fulminant myocarditis from multisystem inflammatory syndrome in adults (MIS-A) after COVID-19. The CDR3 nucleotides read TGTGCCAGCAGCGTAGAGGGTAGCGGGAGCGCTGGGTTCTGGGAGACCCAGTACTTC. It encodes CASSVEGSGSAGFWETQYF. Filled out from reference TRBV9 and TRBJ2-5, the complete variable domain reads DSGVTQTPKHLITATGQRVTLRCSPRSGDLSVYWYQQSLDQGLQFLIQYYNGEERAKGNILERFSAQQFPDLHSELNLSSLELGDSALYFCASSVEGSGSAGFWETQYFGPGTRLLVL.